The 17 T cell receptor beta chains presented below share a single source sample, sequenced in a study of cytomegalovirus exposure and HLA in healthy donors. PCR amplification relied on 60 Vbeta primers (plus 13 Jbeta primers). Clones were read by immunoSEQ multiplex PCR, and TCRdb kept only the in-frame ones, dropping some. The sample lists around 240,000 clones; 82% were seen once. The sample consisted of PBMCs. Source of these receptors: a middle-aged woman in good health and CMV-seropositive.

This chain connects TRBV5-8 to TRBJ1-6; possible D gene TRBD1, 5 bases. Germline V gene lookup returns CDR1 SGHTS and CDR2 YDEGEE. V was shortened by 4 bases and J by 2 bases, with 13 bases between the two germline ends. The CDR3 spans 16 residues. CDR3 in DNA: TGTGCCAGCAGCCGGGGGGGATCGACCTATAATTCACCCCTCCACTTT. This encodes CASSRGGSTYNSPLHF.

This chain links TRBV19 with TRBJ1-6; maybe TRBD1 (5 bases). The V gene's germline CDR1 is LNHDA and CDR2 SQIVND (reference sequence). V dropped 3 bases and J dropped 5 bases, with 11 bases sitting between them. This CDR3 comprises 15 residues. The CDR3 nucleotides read TGTGCCAGTAGTATTTTGGAGGGGAATAATTCACCCCTCCACTTT. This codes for CASSILEGNNSPLHF.

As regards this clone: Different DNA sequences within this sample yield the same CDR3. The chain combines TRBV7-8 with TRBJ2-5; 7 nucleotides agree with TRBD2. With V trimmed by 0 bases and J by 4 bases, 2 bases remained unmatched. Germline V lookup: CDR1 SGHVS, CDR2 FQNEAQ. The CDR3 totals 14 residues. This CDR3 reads CASSLAGGLETQYF. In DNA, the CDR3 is TGTGCCAGCAGCTTAGCGGGAGGGTTAGAGACCCAGTACTTC.

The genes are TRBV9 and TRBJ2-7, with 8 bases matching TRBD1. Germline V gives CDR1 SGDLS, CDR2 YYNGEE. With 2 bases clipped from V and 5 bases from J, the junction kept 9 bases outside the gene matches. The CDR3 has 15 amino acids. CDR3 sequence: CASSVSNQGAHEQYF. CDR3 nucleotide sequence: TGTGCCAGCAGCGTCTCTAACCAGGGGGCTCACGAGCAGTACTTC. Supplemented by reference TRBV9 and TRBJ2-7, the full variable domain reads DSGVTQTPKHLITATGQRVTLRCSPRSGDLSVYWYQQSLDQGLQFLIQYYNGEERAKGNILERFSAQQFPDLHSELNLSSLELGDSALYFCASSVSNQGAHEQYFGPGTRLTVT.

CDR3 nucleotides: TGCAGCGTTTGGTCCCTAGCGGGGGGGAGCTCCTACAATGAGCAGTTCTTC. Translation: CSVWSLAGGSSYNEQFF. The genes are TRBV29-1 and TRBJ2-1, with TRBD2 matching 12 bases. The trim removed 5 bases at V and 0 bases at J, leaving 8 bases unmatched. This CDR3 contains 17 residues. Germline-derived CDR1 and CDR2 are SQVTM and ANQGSEA.

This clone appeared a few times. This CDR3 reads CASLGDKRHGYTF. The CDR3 nucleotides read TGTGCCAGCTTGGGGGACAAGAGGCATGGCTACACCTTC. This chain joins TRBV6-5 and TRBJ1-2; possibly TRBD1 for D (6 bases). Germline V lookup: CDR1 MNHEY, CDR2 SVGAGI. This CDR3 comprises 13 residues. The V end lost 8 bases, the J end lost 6 bases, and 16 bases lay between the germline ends.

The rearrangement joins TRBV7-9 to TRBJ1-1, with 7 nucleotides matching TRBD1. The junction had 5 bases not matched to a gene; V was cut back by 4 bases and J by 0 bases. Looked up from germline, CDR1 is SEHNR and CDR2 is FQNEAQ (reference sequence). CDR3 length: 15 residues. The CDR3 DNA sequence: TGTGCCAGCAGCTCATACAGGGGTTTGAACACTGAAGCTTTCTTT. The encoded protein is CASSSYRGLNTEAFF. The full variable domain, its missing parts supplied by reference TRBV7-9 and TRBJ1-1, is DTGVSQNPRHKITKRGQNVTFRCDPISEHNRLYWYRQTLGQGPEFLTYFQNEAQLEKSRLLSDRFSAERPKGSFSTLEIQRTEQGDSAMYLCASSSYRGLNTEAFFGQGTRLTVV.

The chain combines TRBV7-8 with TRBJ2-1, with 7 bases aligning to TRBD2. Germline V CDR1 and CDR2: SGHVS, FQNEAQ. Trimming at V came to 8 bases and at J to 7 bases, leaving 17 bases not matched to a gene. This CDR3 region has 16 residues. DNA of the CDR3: TGTGCCAGCCACCCCTTTAGGGAGGGAGGAGGGAATGAGCAGTTCTTC. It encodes CASHPFREGGGNEQFF.

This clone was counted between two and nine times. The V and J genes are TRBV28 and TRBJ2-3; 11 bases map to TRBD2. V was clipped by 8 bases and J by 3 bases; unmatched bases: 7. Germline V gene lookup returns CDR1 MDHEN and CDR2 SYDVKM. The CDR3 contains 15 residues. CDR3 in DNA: TGTGCCAGCGAAGTAGCGGGAGGGAGGACAGATACGCAGTATTTT. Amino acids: CASEVAGGRTDTQYF. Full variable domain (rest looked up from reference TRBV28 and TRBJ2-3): DVKVTQSSRYLVKRTGEKVFLECVQDMDHENMFWYRQDPGLGLRLIYFSYDVKMKEKGDIPEGYSVSREKKERFSLILESASTNQTSMYLCASEVAGGRTDTQYFGPGTRLTVL.

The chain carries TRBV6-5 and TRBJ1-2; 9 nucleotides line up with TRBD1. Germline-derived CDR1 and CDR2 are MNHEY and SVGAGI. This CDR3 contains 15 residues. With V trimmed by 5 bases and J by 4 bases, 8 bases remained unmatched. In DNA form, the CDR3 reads TGTGCCAGCAGTCCCGGGACAGGGAGCAGCTATGGCTACACCTTC. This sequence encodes CASSPGTGSSYGYTF.

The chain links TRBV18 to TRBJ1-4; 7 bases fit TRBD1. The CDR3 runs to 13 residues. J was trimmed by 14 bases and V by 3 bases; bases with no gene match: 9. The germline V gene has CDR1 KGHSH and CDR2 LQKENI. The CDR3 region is CASSPPRVQGLFF. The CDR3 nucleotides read TGTGCCAGCTCACCTCCTCGTGTACAGGGGCTGTTTTTT. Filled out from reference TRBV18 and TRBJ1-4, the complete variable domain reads NAGVMQNPRHLVRRRGQEARLRCSPMKGHSHVYWYRQLPEEGLKFMVYLQKENIIDESGMPKERFSAEFPKEGPSILRIQQVVRGDSAAYFCASSPPRVQGLFFGSGTQLSVL.

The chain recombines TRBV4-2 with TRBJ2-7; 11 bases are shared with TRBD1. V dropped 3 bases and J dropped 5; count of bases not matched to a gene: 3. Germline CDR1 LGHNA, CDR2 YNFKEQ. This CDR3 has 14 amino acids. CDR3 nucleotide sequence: TGTGCCAGCAGCCAGGACAGGGGGCGCCACGAGCAGTACTTC. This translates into CASSQDRGRHEQYF.

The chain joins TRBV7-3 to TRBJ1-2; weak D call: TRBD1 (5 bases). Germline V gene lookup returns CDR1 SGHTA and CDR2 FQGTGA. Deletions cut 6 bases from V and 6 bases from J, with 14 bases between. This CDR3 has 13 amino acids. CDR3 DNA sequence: TGTGCCAGCAGAGCCGCAGGGAACGATGGCTACACCTTC. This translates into CASRAAGNDGYTF.

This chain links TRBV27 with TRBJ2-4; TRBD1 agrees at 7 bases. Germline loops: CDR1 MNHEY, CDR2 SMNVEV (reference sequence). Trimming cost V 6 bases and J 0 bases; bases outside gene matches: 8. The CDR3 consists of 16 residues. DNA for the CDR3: TGTGCCAGCAGCCGGGGACAGCCTCTAGCCAAAAACATTCAGTACTTC. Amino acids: CASSRGQPLAKNIQYF.

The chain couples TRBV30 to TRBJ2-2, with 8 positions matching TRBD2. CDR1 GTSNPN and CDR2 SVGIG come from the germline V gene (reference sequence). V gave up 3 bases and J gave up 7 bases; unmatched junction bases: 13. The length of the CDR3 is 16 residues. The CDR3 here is CAWRRLSGGGGGELFF. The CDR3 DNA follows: TGTGCCTGGAGGAGGTTGAGCGGGGGCGGTGGCGGGGAGCTGTTTTTT.

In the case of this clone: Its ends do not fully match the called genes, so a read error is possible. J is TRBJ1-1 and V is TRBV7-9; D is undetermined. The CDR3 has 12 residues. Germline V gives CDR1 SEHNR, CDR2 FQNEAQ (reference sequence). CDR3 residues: CSSSPLPTEAFF. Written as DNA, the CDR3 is TGTTCCAGCAGCCCACTCCCCACTGAAGCTTTCTTT.

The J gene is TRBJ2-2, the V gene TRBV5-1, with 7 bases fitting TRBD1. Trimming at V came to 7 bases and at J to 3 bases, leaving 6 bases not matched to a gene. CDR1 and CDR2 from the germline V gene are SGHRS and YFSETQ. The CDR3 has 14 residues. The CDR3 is CASGKTGDTGELFF. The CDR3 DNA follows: TGCGCCAGCGGAAAAACAGGGGACACCGGGGAGCTGTTTTTT.